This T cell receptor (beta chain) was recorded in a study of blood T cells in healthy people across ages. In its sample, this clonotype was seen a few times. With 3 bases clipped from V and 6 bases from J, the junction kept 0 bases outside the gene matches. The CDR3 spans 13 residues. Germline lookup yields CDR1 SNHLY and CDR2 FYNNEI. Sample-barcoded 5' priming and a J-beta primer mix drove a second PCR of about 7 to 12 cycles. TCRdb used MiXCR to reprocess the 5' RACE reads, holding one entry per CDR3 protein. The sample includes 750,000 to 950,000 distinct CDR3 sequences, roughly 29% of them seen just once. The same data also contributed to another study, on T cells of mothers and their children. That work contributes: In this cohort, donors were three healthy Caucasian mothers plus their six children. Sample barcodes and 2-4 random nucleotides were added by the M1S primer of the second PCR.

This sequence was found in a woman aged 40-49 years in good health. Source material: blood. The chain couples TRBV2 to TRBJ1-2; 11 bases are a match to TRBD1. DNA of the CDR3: TGTGCCAGCAGTGAGGACAGGGGGCATGGCTACACCTTC. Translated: CASSEDRGHGYTF. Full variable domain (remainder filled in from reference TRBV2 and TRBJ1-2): EPEVTQTPSHQVTQMGQEVILRCVPISNHLYFYWYRQILGQKVEFLVSFYNNEISEKSEIFDDQFSVERPDGSNFTLKIRSTKLEDSAMYFCASSEDRGHGYTFGSGTRLTVV.